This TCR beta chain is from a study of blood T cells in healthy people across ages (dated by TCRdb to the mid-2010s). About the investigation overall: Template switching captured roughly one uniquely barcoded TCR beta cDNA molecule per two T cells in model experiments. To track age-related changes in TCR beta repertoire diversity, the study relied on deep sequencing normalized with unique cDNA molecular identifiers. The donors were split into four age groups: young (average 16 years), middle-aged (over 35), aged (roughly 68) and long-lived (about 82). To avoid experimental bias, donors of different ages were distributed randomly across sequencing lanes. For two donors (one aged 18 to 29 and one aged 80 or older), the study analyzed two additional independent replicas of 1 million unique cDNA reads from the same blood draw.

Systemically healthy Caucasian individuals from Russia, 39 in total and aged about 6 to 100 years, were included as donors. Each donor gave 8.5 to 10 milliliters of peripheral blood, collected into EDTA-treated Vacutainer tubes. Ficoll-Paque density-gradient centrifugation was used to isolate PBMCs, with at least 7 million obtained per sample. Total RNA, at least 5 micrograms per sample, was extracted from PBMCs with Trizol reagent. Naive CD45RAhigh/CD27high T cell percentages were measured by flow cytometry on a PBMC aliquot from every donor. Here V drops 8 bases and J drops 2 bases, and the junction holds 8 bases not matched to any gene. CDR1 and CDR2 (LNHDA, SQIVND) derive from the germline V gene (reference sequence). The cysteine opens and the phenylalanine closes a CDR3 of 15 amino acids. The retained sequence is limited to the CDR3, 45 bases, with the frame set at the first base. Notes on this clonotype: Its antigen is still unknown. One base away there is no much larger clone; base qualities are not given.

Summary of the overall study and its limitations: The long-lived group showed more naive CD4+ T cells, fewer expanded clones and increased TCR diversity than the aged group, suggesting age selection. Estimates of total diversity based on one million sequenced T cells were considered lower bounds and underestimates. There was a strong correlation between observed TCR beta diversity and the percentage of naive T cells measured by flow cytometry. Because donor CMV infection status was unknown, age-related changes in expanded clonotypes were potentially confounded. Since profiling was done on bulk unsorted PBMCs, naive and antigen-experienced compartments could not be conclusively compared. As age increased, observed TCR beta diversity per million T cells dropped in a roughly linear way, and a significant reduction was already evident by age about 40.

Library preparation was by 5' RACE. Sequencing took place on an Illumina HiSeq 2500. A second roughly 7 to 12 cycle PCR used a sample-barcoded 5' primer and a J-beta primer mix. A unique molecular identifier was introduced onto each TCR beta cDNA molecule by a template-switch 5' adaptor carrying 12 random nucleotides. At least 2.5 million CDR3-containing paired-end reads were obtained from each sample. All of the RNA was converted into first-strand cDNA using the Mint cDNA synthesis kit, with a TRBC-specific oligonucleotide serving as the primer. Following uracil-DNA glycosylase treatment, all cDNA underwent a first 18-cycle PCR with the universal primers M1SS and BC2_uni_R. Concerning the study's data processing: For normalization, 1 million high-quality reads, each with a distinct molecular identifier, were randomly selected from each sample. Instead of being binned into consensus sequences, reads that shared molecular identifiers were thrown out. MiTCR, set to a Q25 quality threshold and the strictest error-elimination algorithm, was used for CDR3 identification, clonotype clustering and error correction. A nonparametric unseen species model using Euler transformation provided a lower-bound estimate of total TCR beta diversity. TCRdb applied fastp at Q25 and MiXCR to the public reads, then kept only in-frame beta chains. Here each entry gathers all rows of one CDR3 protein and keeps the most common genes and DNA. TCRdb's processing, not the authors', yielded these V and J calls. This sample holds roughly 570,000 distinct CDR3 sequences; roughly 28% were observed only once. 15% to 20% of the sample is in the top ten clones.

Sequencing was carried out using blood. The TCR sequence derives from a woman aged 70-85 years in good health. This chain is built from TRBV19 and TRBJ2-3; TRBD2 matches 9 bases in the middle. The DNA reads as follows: TGTGCCAGTGGGAGACTAGCGGATACCACAGATACGCAGTATTTT. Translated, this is CASGRLADTTDTQYF.